The 10 T cell receptor beta chains given below trace back to one sample, sequenced in a study of spatial heterogeneity in lung cancer. From the 5' RACE reads, TCRdb called clonotypes with MiXCR, one entry per CDR3 protein. Among about 92,000 distinct CDR3 sequences, 10% to 15% were seen once, and the ten largest hold 35% to 50%. Time point described: sample taken at primary tumor resection. Sequencing used PBMCs, obtained at surgery. The receptors were sampled from a male donor with early-stage non-small cell lung cancer.

This chain links TRBV11-2 with TRBJ2-1; 9 bases agree with TRBD2. Losses at the gene ends were 5 bases for V and 4 bases for J; bases not matched to a gene: 3. Germline V CDR1 and CDR2: SGHAT, FQNNGV. The CDR3 has 14 amino acids. CDR3 in DNA: TGTGCCAGCAGCCCTAGCGGGGTTTACAATGAGCAGTTCTTC. This translates into CASSPSGVYNEQFF.

This chain connects TRBV7-2 to TRBJ1-6; TRBD1 is a possible D gene (6 bases). The CDR3 totals 15 residues. Germline CDR1 SGHTA, CDR2 FQGNSA. Trimming removed 4 bases at V and 3 bases at J, with 10 bases between. The CDR3 DNA sequence: TGTGCCAGCAGCTCCCCGACAGGCTATAATTCACCCCTCCACTTT. Protein product: CASSSPTGYNSPLHF.

This clonotype has only a few counts. The CDR3 loop reads CASSLGFLDIQYF. The CDR3 DNA is TGTGCCAGCAGCTTGGGGTTTCTGGACATTCAGTACTTC. The genes are TRBV5-6 and TRBJ2-4; D uncertain. The V end was cut by 0 bases, the J end by 8 bases, with 9 bases between. Germline CDR1 reads SGHDT; CDR2 reads YYEEEE. CDR3 size: 13 residues. The full variable domain, its missing parts supplied by reference TRBV5-6 and TRBJ2-4, is DAGVTQSPTHLIKTRGQQVTLRCSPKSGHDTVSWYQQALGQGPQFIFQYYEEEERQRGNFPDRFSGHQFPNYSSELNVNALLLGDSALYLCASSLGFLDIQYFGAGTRLSVL.

Of note for this clonotype: One end of the junction varies from germline; a read error may be responsible. The chain uses TRBV30 and TRBJ1-4, with D hard to call. Looked up from germline, CDR1 is GTSNPN and CDR2 is SVGIG (reference sequence). The CDR3 is 14 amino acids. As DNA, the CDR3 is TGTGCCGGGAGGACGTTAATCAGCCTCGAAAAACTGTTTTTT. Protein sequence: CAGRTLISLEKLFF.

This clonotype was detected only a few times. The CDR3 nucleotides read TGTGCCAGCAGCTTAGGCTTCAATCAGCCCCAGCATTTT. It translates to CASSLGFNQPQHF. The chain carries TRBV7-3 and TRBJ1-5; no reliable D call. Germline V CDR1 and CDR2: SGHTA, FQGTGA. V lost 2 bases and J 3 bases, leaving 5 bases between the germline ends. The CDR3 has 13 residues.

Worth noting for this clonotype: One end of the junction does not line up with germline, which may come from a read error. The chain carries TRBV6-2 or TRBV6-3 and TRBJ2-7; the D call may be TRBD1 or TRBD2 (5 bases each). The germline gives CDR1 MNHEY, CDR2 SVGEGT. The CDR3 covers 14 residues. This CDR3 reads CASSPGTRYYGQYF. As DNA, the CDR3 is TGTGCCAGCAGCCCCGGGACGAGATACTACGGGCAGTACTTC.

V is TRBV12-3 or TRBV12-4 and J is TRBJ2-3; 11 positions agree with TRBD1. J was trimmed by 6 bases and V by 6 bases; bases with no gene match: 5. The CDR3 runs 14 residues. The CDR3 sequence: CASRAGTGGDTQYF. The CDR3 DNA sequence: TGTGCCAGCAGGGCTGGGACAGGGGGGGATACGCAGTATTTT.

A few counts support this clonotype. This chain connects TRBV7-9 to TRBJ2-3; tentatively, D is TRBD1 or TRBD2 (5 bases each). Looked up from germline, CDR1 is SEHNR and CDR2 is FQNEAQ (reference sequence). The V and J ends lost 6 bases and 5 bases respectively, with 21 bases between them. The CDR3 consists of 16 residues. Written as DNA, the CDR3 is TGTGCCAGCAGTCAATGGATAGGGGACCTTGGAGATACGCAGTATTTT. This codes for CASSQWIGDLGDTQYF.

The chain recombines TRBV7-2 with TRBJ1-5; D ambiguous. CDR1 and CDR2 (germline): SGHTA, FQGNSA. This CDR3 region has 13 residues. Trimming took 3 bases from V and 7 from J, leaving 10 bases between them. CDR3 in DNA: TGTGCCAGCAGCTTTACAGAAGAGCAGCCCCAGCATTTT. The encoded protein is CASSFTEEQPQHF.

CDR3 amino acids: CSVGTSEQYF. The CDR3 DNA follows: TGCAGCGTTGGGACGTCCGAGCAGTACTTC. The rearrangement joins TRBV29-1 to TRBJ2-7; no clear D. The length of the CDR3 is 10 residues. Germline-derived CDR1 and CDR2 are SQVTM and ANQGSEA. The ends were cut back, 4 bases at V and 6 bases at J, with 7 bases in the middle.